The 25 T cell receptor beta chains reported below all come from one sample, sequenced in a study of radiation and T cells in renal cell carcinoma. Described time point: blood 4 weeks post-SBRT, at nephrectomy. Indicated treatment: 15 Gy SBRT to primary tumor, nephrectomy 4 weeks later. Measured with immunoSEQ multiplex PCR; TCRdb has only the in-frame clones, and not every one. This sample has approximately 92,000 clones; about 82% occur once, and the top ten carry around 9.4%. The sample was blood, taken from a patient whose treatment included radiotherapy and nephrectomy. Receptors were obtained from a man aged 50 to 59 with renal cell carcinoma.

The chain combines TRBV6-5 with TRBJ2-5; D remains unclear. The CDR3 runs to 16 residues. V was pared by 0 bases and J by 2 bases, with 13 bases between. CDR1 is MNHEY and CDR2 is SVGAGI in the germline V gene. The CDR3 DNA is TGTGCCAGCAGTTACTCGATTTTCGTGGAACAAGAGACCCAGTACTTC. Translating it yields CASSYSIFVEQETQYF.

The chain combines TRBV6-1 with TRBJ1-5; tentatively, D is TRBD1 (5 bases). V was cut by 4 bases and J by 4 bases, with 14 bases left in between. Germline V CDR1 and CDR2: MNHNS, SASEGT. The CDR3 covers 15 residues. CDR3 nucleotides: TGTGCCAGCAGTGCTGCAGGGTGGGGGAATCAGCCCCAGCATTTT. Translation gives CASSAAGWGNQPQHF.

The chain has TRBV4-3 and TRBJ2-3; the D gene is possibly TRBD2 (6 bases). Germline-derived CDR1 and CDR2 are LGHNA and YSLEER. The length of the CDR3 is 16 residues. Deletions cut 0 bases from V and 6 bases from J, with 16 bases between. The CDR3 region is CASSQESRTISDTQYF. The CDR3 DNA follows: TGCGCCAGCAGCCAAGAATCCAGGACTATTAGCGATACGCAGTATTTT.

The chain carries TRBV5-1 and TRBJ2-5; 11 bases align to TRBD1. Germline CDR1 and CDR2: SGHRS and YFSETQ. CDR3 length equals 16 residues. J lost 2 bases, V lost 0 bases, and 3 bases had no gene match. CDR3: CASSLAGTGGQETQYF. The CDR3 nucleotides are TGCGCCAGCAGCTTGGCGGGGACAGGGGGTCAAGAGACCCAGTACTTC.

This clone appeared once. Here the CDR3 reads CASSLSGASYEQYF. CDR3 DNA: TGTGCCAGCAGCTTATCAGGGGCCTCCTACGAGCAGTACTTC. The chain couples TRBV7-3 to TRBJ2-7, with D possibly matching TRBD1 (6 bases). The CDR3 consists of 14 residues. CDR1 and CDR2 from the germline V gene are SGHTA and FQGTGA. The V and J ends lost 2 bases and 0 bases respectively, with 8 bases between them. Combining the CDR3 with reference TRBV7-3 and TRBJ2-7 gives the whole variable domain GAGVSQTPSNKVTEKGKYVELRCDPISGHTALYWYRQSLGQGPEFLIYFQGTGAADDSGLPNDRFFAVRPEGSVSTLKIQRTERGDSAVYLCASSLSGASYEQYFGPGTRLTVT.

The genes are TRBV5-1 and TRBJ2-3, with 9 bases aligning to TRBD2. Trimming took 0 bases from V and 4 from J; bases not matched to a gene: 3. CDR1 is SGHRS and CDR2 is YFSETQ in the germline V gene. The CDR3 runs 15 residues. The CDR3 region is CASSLVLAGSDTQYF. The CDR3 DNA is TGCGCCAGCAGCTTGGTACTAGCGGGTTCAGATACGCAGTATTTT.

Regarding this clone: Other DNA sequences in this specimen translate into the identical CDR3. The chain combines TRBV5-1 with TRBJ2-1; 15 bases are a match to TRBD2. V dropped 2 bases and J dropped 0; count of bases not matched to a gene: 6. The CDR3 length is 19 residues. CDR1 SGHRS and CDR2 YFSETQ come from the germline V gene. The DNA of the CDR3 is TGCGCCAGCAGCTTAGGGACTAGCGGGGGGCTTAGCTCCTACAATGAGCAGTTCTTC. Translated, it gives CASSLGTSGGLSSYNEQFF.

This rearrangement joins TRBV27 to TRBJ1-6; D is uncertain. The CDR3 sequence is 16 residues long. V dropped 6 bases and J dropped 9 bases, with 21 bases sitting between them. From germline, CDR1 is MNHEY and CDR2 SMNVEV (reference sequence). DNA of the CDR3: TGTGCCAGCAGCCGGGGTATTGCTAGTGGGGTTTCACCCCTCCACTTT. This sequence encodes CASSRGIASGVSPLHF.

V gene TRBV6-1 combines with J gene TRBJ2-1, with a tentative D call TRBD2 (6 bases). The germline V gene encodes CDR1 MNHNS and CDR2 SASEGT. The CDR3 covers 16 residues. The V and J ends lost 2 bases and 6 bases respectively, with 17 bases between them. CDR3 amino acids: CASSELVRELGNEQFF. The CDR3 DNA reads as TGTGCCAGCAGTGAACTGGTGCGGGAATTGGGCAATGAGCAGTTCTTC.

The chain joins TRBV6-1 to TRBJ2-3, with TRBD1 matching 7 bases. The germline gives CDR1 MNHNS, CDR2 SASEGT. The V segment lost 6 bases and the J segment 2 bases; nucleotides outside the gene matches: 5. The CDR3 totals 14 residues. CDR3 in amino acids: CASSATGITDTQYF. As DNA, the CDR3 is TGTGCCAGCAGCGCGACAGGGATCACAGATACGCAGTATTTT.

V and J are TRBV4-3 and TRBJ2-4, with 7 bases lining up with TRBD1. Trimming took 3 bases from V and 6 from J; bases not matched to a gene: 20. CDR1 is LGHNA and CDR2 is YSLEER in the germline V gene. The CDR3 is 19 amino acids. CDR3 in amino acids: CASSHDIRQGTGVGNIQYF. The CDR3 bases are TGCGCCAGCAGCCACGATATCCGACAGGGTACGGGTGTCGGAAACATTCAGTACTTC.

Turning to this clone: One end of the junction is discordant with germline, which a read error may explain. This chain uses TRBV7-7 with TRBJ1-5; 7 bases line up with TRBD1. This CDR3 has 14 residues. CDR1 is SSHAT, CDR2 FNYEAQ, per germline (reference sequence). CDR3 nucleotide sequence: TGTGCTAGCAGGGTTAACAGGGGACGGCAGCCCCAGCATTTT. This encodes CASRVNRGRQPQHF. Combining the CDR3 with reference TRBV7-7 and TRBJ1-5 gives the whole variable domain GAGVSQSPRYKVTKRGQDVTLRCDPISSHATLYWYQQALGQGPEFLTYFNYEAQPDKSGLPSDRFSAERPEGSISTLTIQRTEQRDSAMYRCASRVNRGRQPQHFGDGTRLSIL.

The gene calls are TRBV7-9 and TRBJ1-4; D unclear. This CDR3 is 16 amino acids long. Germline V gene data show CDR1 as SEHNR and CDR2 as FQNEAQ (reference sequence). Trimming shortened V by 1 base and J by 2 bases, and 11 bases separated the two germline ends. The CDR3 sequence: CASSLGARTTNEKLFF. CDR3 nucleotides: TGTGCCAGCAGCTTAGGAGCCCGCACTACTAATGAAAAACTGTTTTTT.

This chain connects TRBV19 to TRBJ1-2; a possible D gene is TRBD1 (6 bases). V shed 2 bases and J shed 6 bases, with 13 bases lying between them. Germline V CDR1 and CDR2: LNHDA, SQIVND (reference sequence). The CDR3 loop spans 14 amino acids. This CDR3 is CASSITGPDHGYTF. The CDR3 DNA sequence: TGTGCCAGTAGTATAACAGGGCCCGACCATGGCTACACCTTC. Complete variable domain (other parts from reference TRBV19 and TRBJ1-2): DGGITQSPKYLFRKEGQNVTLSCEQNLNHDAMYWYRQDPGQGLRLIYYSQIVNDFQKGDIAEGYSVSREKKESFPLTVTSAQKNPTAFYLCASSITGPDHGYTFGSGTRLTVV.

DNA for the CDR3: TGTGCCAGCAGCCTTAGCCGGGACTACCTCCAAGAGACCCAGTACTTC. Translation: CASSLSRDYLQETQYF. This chain uses TRBV7-2 with TRBJ2-5; 7 positions match TRBD2. V lost 5 bases, J lost 1 base, and 10 bases stayed unmatched. The CDR3 has 16 residues. In germline, CDR1 is SGHTA, CDR2 FQGNSA.

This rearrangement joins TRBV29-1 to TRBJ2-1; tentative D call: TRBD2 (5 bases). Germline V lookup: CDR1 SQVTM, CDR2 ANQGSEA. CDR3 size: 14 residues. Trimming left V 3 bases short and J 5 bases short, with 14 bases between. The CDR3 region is CSVDTSSLNNEQFF. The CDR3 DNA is TGCAGCGTTGATACTAGTTCCCTCAACAATGAGCAGTTCTTC.

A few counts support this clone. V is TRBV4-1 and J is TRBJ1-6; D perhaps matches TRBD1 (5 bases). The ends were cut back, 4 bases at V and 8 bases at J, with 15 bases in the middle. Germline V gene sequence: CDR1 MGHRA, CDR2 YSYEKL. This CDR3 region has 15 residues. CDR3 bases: TGCGCCAGCAGCCTCGGAGGGCAGGGAGATTCACCCCTCCACTTT. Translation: CASSLGGQGDSPLHF.

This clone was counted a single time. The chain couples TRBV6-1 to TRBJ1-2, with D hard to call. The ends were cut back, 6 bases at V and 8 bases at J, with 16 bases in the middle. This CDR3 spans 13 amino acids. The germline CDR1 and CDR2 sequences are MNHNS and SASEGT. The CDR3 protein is CASSSQGAGGYTF. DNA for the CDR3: TGTGCCAGCAGCAGCCAAGGCGCGGGGGGCTACACCTTC.

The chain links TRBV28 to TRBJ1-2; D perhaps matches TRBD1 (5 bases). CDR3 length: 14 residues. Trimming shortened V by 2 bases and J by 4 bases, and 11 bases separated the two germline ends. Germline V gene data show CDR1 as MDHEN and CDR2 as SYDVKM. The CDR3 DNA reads TGTGCCAGCAGTTTAGGGGGGGGAGTCTATGGCTACACCTTC. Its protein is CASSLGGGVYGYTF.

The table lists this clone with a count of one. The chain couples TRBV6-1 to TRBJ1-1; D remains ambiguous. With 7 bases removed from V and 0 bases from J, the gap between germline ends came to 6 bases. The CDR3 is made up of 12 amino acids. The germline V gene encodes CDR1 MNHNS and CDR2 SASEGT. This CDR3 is CASTPVNTEAFF. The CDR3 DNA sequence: TGTGCCAGCACACCCGTGAACACTGAAGCTTTCTTT.

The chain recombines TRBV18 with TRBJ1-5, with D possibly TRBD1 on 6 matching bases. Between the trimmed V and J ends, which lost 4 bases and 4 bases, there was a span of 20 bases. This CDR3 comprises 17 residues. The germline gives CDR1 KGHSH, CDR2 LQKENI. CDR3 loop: CASSRTVPGTQNQPQHF. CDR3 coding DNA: TGTGCCAGCTCACGAACCGTTCCCGGGACACAGAATCAGCCCCAGCATTTT.

CDR3 bases: TGTGCAAGTCGCTTTCTGGGCAGAGACCTAAACTATGGCTACACCTTC. Its translation: CASRFLGRDLNYGYTF. This chain connects TRBV12-2 to TRBJ1-2; whether TRBD1, the table's D call, matches the DNA was not checked. TRBV12-2 is a documented pseudogene. The CDR3 runs to 16 residues.

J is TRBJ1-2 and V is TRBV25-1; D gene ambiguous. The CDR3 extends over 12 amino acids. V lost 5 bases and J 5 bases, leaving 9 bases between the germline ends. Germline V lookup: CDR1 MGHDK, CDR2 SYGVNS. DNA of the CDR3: TGTGCCAGCAGTTCACTATTTTATGGCTACACCTTC. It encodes CASSSLFYGYTF.

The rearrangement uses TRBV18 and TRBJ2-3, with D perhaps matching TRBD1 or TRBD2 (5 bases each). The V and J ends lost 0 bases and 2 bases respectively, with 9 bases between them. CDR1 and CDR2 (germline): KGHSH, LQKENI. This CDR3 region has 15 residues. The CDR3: CASSPPGRITDTQYF. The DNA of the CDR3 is TGTGCCAGCTCACCACCGGGACGGATCACAGATACGCAGTATTTT.

CDR3 DNA sequence: TGTGCCAGCAGCCGACCTGGGACTAGTTCCGCAGATACGCAGTATTTT. Amino acid sequence: CASSRPGTSSADTQYF. The V gene is TRBV27, the J gene TRBJ2-3; the match to TRBD2 covers 8 bases. Trimming at V came to 6 bases and at J to 4 bases, leaving 12 bases not matched to a gene. The germline V gene has CDR1 MNHEY and CDR2 SMNVEV (reference sequence). This CDR3 spans 16 amino acids.